Below, 5 T cell receptor beta chains from the same sample are listed, as sequenced in a study of naive and memory T cell subsets. An oligonucleotide containing a UMI was ligated to the 3' end of TCR cDNA. Ligated cDNA underwent four rounds of PCR with nested alpha and beta constant region primers and SP2. TCRdb reprocessed the UMI-ligation and nested PCR reads with MiXCR, giving one entry per CDR3 protein. This sample has about 26,000 distinct CDR3 sequences, with roughly 5.2% found just once. Material for sequencing was blood. These receptors originate from an adult in good health.

This clonotype was counted many times. V gene TRBV10-3 combines with J gene TRBJ2-7, with D possibly matching TRBD1 (5 bases). Germline lookup yields CDR1 ENHRY and CDR2 SYGVKD. This CDR3 contains 12 residues. V was trimmed by 4 bases and J by 5 bases, leaving 9 bases between them. The CDR3 here is CAISGRGNEQYF. CDR3 bases: TGTGCCATCAGTGGAAGGGGTAACGAGCAGTACTTC.

The table lists this clonotype with many counts. The chain has TRBV6-5 and TRBJ1-4; no firm D call. This CDR3 spans 15 amino acids. Trimming stripped 6 bases from V and 3 bases from J, with 14 bases between. CDR1 is MNHEY, CDR2 SVGAGI, per germline. CDR3 loop: CASSYDGGPNEKLFF. CDR3 nucleotide sequence: TGTGCCAGCAGCTACGACGGAGGTCCTAATGAAAAACTGTTTTTT.

The genes are TRBV12-3 or TRBV12-4 and TRBJ2-5; 13 positions agree with TRBD2. The length of the CDR3 is 16 residues. V was clipped by 6 bases and J by 1 base; unmatched bases: 5. The CDR3: CASSDRLAGGQETQYF. CDR3 DNA: TGTGCCAGCAGCGATCGACTAGCGGGAGGCCAAGAGACCCAGTACTTC.

This clonotype was observed many times. V usage is TRBV6-2 or TRBV6-3 and J usage is TRBJ1-6, with D maybe TRBD1 (6 bases). V lost 2 bases and J lost 10, with 15 bases in between. The germline CDR1 and CDR2 sequences are MNHEY and SVGEGT. The CDR3 has 15 residues. For the CDR3, the DNA is TGTGCCAGCAGTTACCCGGGACAAGCACGGTCACCCCTCCACTTT. Protein sequence: CASSYPGQARSPLHF.

This clonotype was seen repeatedly, ten times or more. The chain combines TRBV6-1 with TRBJ2-7; 7 positions match TRBD1. Germline CDR1 reads MNHNS; CDR2 reads SASEGT. The CDR3 is 14 residues long. J lost 5 bases, V lost 5 bases, and 9 bases had no gene match. For the CDR3, the DNA is TGTGCCAGCAGTAAAAAGACAGGGCATGACGAGCAGTACTTC. Residues: CASSKKTGHDEQYF.